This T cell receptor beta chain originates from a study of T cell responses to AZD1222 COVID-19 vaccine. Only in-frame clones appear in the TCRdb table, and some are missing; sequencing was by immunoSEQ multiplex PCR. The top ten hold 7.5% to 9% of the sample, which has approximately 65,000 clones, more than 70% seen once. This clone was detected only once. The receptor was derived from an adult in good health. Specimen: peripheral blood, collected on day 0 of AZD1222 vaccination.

The CDR3 coding sequence is TGCGCCAGCAGCCAAGCCCCCGACAGGAATTCACCCCTCCACTTT. Translation: CASSQAPDRNSPLHF. The chain links TRBV4-3 to TRBJ1-6; D is perhaps TRBD1 (6 bases). Germline CDR1 and CDR2: LGHNA and YSLEER. The CDR3 is 15 residues long. Deletions cut 1 base from V and 7 bases from J, with 11 bases between.